The next 8 T cell receptor beta chains were all read from a single sample in a study of blood T cell repertoires in COVID-19. TCRdb keeps only in-frame clones here, not all; method: immunoSEQ multiplex PCR. The data show roughly 150,000 clones, approximately 84% seen once. Specimen: peripheral blood. The receptors were sampled from a woman aged 45-60 years with COVID-19, enrolled during active disease.

The V call is TRBV21-1, the J call TRBJ1-6; TRBD1, as called in the table, went unchecked against the DNA. TRBV21-1 is a documented pseudogene. This CDR3 comprises 19 residues. Here the CDR3 reads CASSKAPTETSSYNSPLHF. The DNA for the CDR3 is TGTGCCAGCAGCAAAGCCCCGACAGAGACCAGCTCCTATAATTCACCCCTCCACTTT.

This chain joins TRBV5-1 and TRBJ2-5; 7 nucleotides line up with TRBD2. The CDR3 has 14 residues. Germline V gene sequence: CDR1 SGHRS, CDR2 YFSETQ. Losses at the gene ends were 0 bases for V and 5 bases for J; bases not matched to a gene: 4. For the CDR3, the DNA is TGCGCCAGCAGCTTGGGACTAGCCAGTGAGACCCAGTACTTC. This codes for CASSLGLASETQYF.

The chain carries TRBV10-1 and TRBJ1-6; 7 bases map to TRBD1. V was pared by 0 bases and J by 8 bases, with 7 bases of the junction left unmatched. Germline V gene lookup returns CDR1 WNHNN and CDR2 SYGVQD (reference sequence). The CDR3 has 16 residues. CDR3 DNA sequence: TGCGCCAGCAGTGAGTCGGGCAGGGGGTACGATTCACCCCTCCACTTT. Amino acids: CASSESGRGYDSPLHF.

The gene calls are TRBV7-9 and TRBJ2-1; 7 bases fit TRBD2. CDR1 is SEHNR and CDR2 is FQNEAQ in the germline V gene (reference sequence). The trim removed 5 bases at V and 4 bases at J, leaving 11 bases unmatched. The CDR3 totals 16 residues. The CDR3 bases are TGTGCCAGCAGCCTCCTTCTTGGGGGGGGTTACAATGAGCAGTTCTTC. Its translation is CASSLLLGGGYNEQFF.

The chain combines TRBV5-6 with TRBJ2-7; D is undetermined. CDR1 and CDR2 from the germline V gene are SGHDT and YYEEEE. V shed 4 bases and J shed 0 bases, with 5 bases lying between them. CDR3 length: 12 residues. The CDR3 coding sequence is TGTGCCAGCAGCCCTAGCTCCTACGAGCAGTACTTC. Residues: CASSPSSYEQYF.

This clone was picked up one time. The chain employs TRBV6-6 and TRBJ2-7; TRBD1 might be the D (5 bases). The CDR3 has 14 residues. Germline loops: CDR1 MNHNY, CDR2 SVGAGI (reference sequence). Trimming cost V 0 bases and J 1 base, with 7 bases left between them. CDR3 nucleotides: TGTGCCAGCAGTTACTCTGCAGGGTCCTACGAGCAGTACTTC. Translation: CASSYSAGSYEQYF.

The chain combines TRBV24-1 with TRBJ2-3; D gene uncertain. This CDR3 is built from 12 residues. Germline V gives CDR1 KGHDR, CDR2 SFDVKD. V lost 7 bases and J lost 5, with 9 bases in between. CDR3 amino acids: CATRGLGDTQYF. CDR3 sequence (DNA): TGTGCCACCAGAGGCCTAGGAGATACGCAGTATTTT.

CDR3 DNA: TGTGCCAGCAGCGCAGAACAGGGCCCATATGGCTACACCTTC. Protein: CASSAEQGPYGYTF. J is TRBJ1-2 and V is TRBV9; possible D gene TRBD1, 6 bases. Trimming took off 3 bases at V and 5 bases at J, with 14 bases between the two ends. CDR3 length: 14 amino acids. Germline V CDR1 and CDR2: SGDLS, YYNGEE.